A selection of T cell receptor beta chains follows, all from one sample in a study of T cell responses to AZD1222 COVID-19 vaccine. Clones were read by immunoSEQ multiplex PCR, and TCRdb kept only the in-frame ones, dropping some. Of approximately 110,000 clones listed, 75% to 90% were seen once; the top ten hold roughly 5.3%. Source: peripheral blood, taken on day 0 of AZD1222 vaccination. The receptors were gathered from an adult in good health. Both conserved end residues are part of each CDR3. Size values are once, few and many counts, or a class for expanded clones, and some rows have none.

j_gene: TRBJ2-1; v_gene: TRBV20-1; abundance: once; CDR3aa: CSARAAGQFF
j_gene: TRBJ2-5; v_gene: TRBV5-1; abundance: NA; CDR3aa: CASSLGLAGAVIQETQYF
j_gene: TRBJ1-3; v_gene: TRBV21-1; abundance: NA; CDR3aa: CASSKEVLITRSQNTIYF
j_gene: TRBJ2-7; v_gene: TRBV28; abundance: NA; CDR3aa: CASSSPREKYYEQYF
j_gene: TRBJ2-1; v_gene: TRBV6-2/TRBV6-3; abundance: NA; CDR3aa: CASSQYRYNEQFF
j_gene: TRBJ2-1; v_gene: TRBV3-1/TRBV3-2; abundance: NA; CDR3aa: CASSSRLYNEQFF
j_gene: TRBJ1-1; v_gene: TRBV27; abundance: NA; CDR3aa: CASSSVTEAFF
j_gene: TRBJ1-2; v_gene: TRBV13; abundance: NA; CDR3aa: CASSLNKGTVPYGYTF
j_gene: TRBJ2-1; v_gene: TRBV11-1; abundance: NA; CDR3aa: CASSPTTGDNEQFF
j_gene: TRBJ1-2; v_gene: TRBV14; abundance: NA; CDR3aa: CASSPLDTRYGYTF
j_gene: TRBJ2-4; v_gene: TRBV5-8; abundance: NA; CDR3aa: CASSRDQQMTAVQYF
j_gene: TRBJ2-2; v_gene: TRBV6-5; abundance: NA; CDR3aa: CASGLAGDTGELFF
j_gene: TRBJ2-2; v_gene: TRBV2; abundance: NA; CDR3aa: CASSPGWPGELFF
j_gene: TRBJ2-3; v_gene: TRBV2; abundance: few; CDR3aa: CASSEARASTDTQYF
j_gene: TRBJ2-1; v_gene: TRBV11-2; abundance: NA; CDR3aa: CASSLGASGSTDEQFF
j_gene: TRBJ2-3; v_gene: TRBV6-4; abundance: few; CDR3aa: CASSDGGQGADTQYF
j_gene: TRBJ2-7; v_gene: TRBV5-5; abundance: NA; CDR3aa: CASTPSGTSGRFTYEQYF
j_gene: TRBJ1-1; v_gene: TRBV5-5; abundance: NA; CDR3aa: CASSFRTANTEAFF
j_gene: TRBJ2-7; v_gene: TRBV5-8; abundance: NA; CDR3aa: CASSFRDGTYEQYF
j_gene: TRBJ1-1; v_gene: TRBV4-1; abundance: NA; CDR3aa: CASRSAGGPIEAFF
j_gene: TRBJ2-3; v_gene: TRBV30; abundance: NA; CDR3aa: CAWSGGNTDTQYF
j_gene: TRBJ2-1; v_gene: TRBV27; abundance: NA; CDR3aa: CASSLGLQVNEQFF
j_gene: TRBJ2-3; v_gene: TRBV5-4; abundance: NA; CDR3aa: CASSTGQGADTQYF
j_gene: TRBJ2-1; v_gene: TRBV5-4; abundance: NA; CDR3aa: CASRPASGRAHEQFF
j_gene: TRBJ2-7; v_gene: TRBV6-5; abundance: NA; CDR3aa: CASSPTGQGDYEQYF
j_gene: TRBJ2-3; v_gene: TRBV6-2/TRBV6-3; abundance: NA; CDR3aa: CASSLFIGTSGRAIDTQYF
j_gene: TRBJ1-1; v_gene: TRBV20-1; abundance: NA; CDR3aa: CSARGAEAFF
j_gene: TRBJ1-2; v_gene: TRBV5-1; abundance: few; CDR3aa: CASSLVNPNYGYTF
j_gene: TRBJ2-5; v_gene: TRBV5-1; abundance: NA; CDR3aa: CASSLLYPQGGTQYF
j_gene: TRBJ2-2; v_gene: TRBV7-2; abundance: once; CDR3aa: CASSSPGRRGVTGELFF
j_gene: TRBJ2-2; v_gene: TRBV14; abundance: NA; CDR3aa: CASSPFPRGGELFF
j_gene: TRBJ2-6; v_gene: TRBV5-1; abundance: NA; CDR3aa: CASSLDSTSGANVLTF
j_gene: TRBJ2-2; v_gene: TRBV6-2/TRBV6-3; abundance: once; CDR3aa: CASSYGRAGARNTGELFF
j_gene: TRBJ1-1; v_gene: TRBV9; abundance: NA; CDR3aa: CASSPGIGGMNTEAFF
j_gene: TRBJ1-1; v_gene: TRBV28; abundance: NA; CDR3aa: CATGLLNTEAFF
j_gene: TRBJ2-7; v_gene: TRBV19; abundance: once; CDR3aa: CASSIRREAGQMESYEQYF
j_gene: TRBJ1-2; v_gene: TRBV15; abundance: NA; CDR3aa: CATSRARGDYGYTF
j_gene: TRBJ2-1; v_gene: TRBV4-2; abundance: few; CDR3aa: CASSLGNEQFF
j_gene: TRBJ2-1; v_gene: TRBV11-3; abundance: NA; CDR3aa: CASSVGPSSYNEQFF
j_gene: TRBJ1-2; v_gene: TRBV15; abundance: NA; CDR3aa: CATSRDNGYGYTF
j_gene: TRBJ1-3; v_gene: TRBV30; abundance: NA; CDR3aa: CAWSSHSGNTIYF
j_gene: TRBJ2-7; v_gene: TRBV6-6; abundance: NA; CDR3aa: CASSLGTGFGEQYF
j_gene: TRBJ1-2; v_gene: TRBV24-1; abundance: NA; CDR3aa: CATSEGLHGYTF
j_gene: TRBJ1-5; v_gene: TRBV6-2/TRBV6-3; abundance: NA; CDR3aa: CASSNYRGGNQPQHF
j_gene: TRBJ2-2; v_gene: TRBV6-5; abundance: NA; CDR3aa: CASRAPPGNTGELFF
j_gene: TRBJ1-6; v_gene: TRBV6-5; abundance: NA; CDR3aa: CASSYSGDRGSPLHF
j_gene: TRBJ2-1; v_gene: TRBV9; abundance: NA; CDR3aa: CASSVGLSSYNEQFF
j_gene: TRBJ1-3; v_gene: TRBV3-1/TRBV3-2; abundance: NA; CDR3aa: CASSQGTGNPIYF
j_gene: TRBJ1-1; v_gene: TRBV6-4; abundance: NA; CDR3aa: CASSREVETEAFF
j_gene: TRBJ1-2; v_gene: TRBV6-4; abundance: NA; CDR3aa: CASSGTGPGYGYTF
j_gene: TRBJ2-7; v_gene: TRBV11-2; abundance: NA; CDR3aa: CASSLGGTSHYF
j_gene: TRBJ1-1; v_gene: TRBV19; abundance: few; CDR3aa: CASSSPDRGRTEAFF
j_gene: TRBJ2-3; v_gene: TRBV3-1/TRBV3-2; abundance: NA; CDR3aa: CASSPTAGGRDTQYF
j_gene: TRBJ1-4; v_gene: TRBV5-1; abundance: NA; CDR3aa: CASSWAGTGDEKLFF
j_gene: TRBJ2-7; v_gene: TRBV5-1; abundance: NA; CDR3aa: CASSLLSGGDEQYF
j_gene: TRBJ1-3; v_gene: TRBV27; abundance: NA; CDR3aa: CAAGGSAGNTIYF
j_gene: TRBJ1-4; v_gene: TRBV2; abundance: NA; CDR3aa: CASSEQGRGRVNEKLFF
j_gene: TRBJ2-7; v_gene: TRBV2; abundance: NA; CDR3aa: CASSEWIYEQYF
j_gene: TRBJ2-2; v_gene: TRBV2; abundance: NA; CDR3aa: CASRRTSVDTGELFF